Included here is one T cell receptor beta chain sequence, with context. The method was immunoSEQ multiplex PCR; TCRdb's version includes in-frame clones alone and lacks a portion of them. The sample has roughly 60,000 clones, under 90% seen once. With 11 bases removed from V and 1 base from J, the gap between germline ends came to 14 bases. The CDR3 is made up of 13 amino acids. CDR1 is SNHLY, CDR2 FYNNEI, per germline. The data derive from a study of OX40 agonist ivuxolimab in advanced cancers. The J gene is TRBJ1-2, the V gene TRBV2, with a possible D match to TRBD1 (6 bases). Sequencing used CD4+ or CD8+ T cells sorted from blood, obtained in a trial of the OX40 agonist ivuxolimab. The sequence was collected from an adult with an advanced solid tumor such as melanoma, head and neck, liver or kidney cancer. CDR3 in DNA: TGTGCCGTACCAACAGGGATTAACTATGGCTACACCTTC. It yields the protein CAVPTGINYGYTF. Filled out from reference TRBV2 and TRBJ1-2, the complete variable domain reads EPEVTQTPSHQVTQMGQEVILRCVPISNHLYFYWYRQILGQKVEFLVSFYNNEISEKSEIFDDQFSVERPDGSNFTLKIRSTKLEDSAMYFCAVPTGINYGYTFGSGTRLTVV.